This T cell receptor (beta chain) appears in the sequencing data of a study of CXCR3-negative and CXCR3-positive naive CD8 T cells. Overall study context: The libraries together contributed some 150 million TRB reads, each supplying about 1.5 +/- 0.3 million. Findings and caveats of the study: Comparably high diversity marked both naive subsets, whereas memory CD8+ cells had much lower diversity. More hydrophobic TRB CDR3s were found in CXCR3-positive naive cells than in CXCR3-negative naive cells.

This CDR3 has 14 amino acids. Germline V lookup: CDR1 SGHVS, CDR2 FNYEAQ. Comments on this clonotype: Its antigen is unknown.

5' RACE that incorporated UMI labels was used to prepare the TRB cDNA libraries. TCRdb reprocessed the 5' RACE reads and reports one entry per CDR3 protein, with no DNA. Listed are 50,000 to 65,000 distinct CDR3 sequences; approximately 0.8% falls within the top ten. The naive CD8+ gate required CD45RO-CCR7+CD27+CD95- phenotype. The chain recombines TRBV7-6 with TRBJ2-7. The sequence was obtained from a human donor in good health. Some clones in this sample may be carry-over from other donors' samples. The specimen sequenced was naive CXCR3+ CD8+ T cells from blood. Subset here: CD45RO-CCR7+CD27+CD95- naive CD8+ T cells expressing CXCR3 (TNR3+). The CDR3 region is CASSSELLSYEQYF.